Given below is one T cell receptor (beta chain) in context. The specificity of this receptor is unknown. Nothing much larger sits one base from this clone, and base qualities are not available. V sheds 5 bases and J sheds 0 bases, leaving 10 bases between their ends. From a lookup of the germline V gene, CDR1 and CDR2 are KGHSH and LQKENI. From cysteine to phenylalanine, the CDR3 is 14 amino acids long. Just CDR3 DNA is preserved here, 42 bases in frame from base 1. The data stem from a study of lymphopenia after photon versus proton radiotherapy (dated by TCRdb to about 2019). Regarding the research as a whole: In patients with gastrointestinal tumors who developed high-grade lymphopenia, the study compared the immunological effects of photon radiation therapy with those of proton radiation therapy. The study was designed to characterize how the impact on the immune system differs between the two radiation modalities. The cohort included some 20 patients with gastrointestinal tumors who developed lymphopenia after receiving either photon or proton therapy.

Library creation used the immunoSEQ multiplex PCR assay. T cell repertoires were profiled with deep sequencing of rearranged TCR beta loci together with multiparametric flow cytometry. Imported from immuneACCESS, the table was reduced by TCRdb to in-frame sequences with V and J called. These copies leave out some clones; in studies compared against another copy, an unresolved V gene accounts for under half, and the cause of the remainder is not known. For this sample there are roughly 49,000 clones; approximately 92% appear just once. Roughly 17% of the sample rests with the top ten. Summary of the overall study and its limitations: Across the cohort, an inverse correlation was found between a larger post-nadir drop in TCR diversity and overall survival time among patients who died. The survival association was assessed only in patients who died, and better survival with proton therapy was presented by the authors as a possibility rather than a demonstrated result. Once the lymphocyte count had reached its nadir, the repertoires of photon-treated patients showed oligoclonal expansion, particularly of CD8+ Temra cells, and this expansion drove the decline in diversity. Proton-treated patients stayed relatively stable during treatment, while photon-treated patients lost naive T cells and TCR diversity and gained effector/memory populations.

The clonotype comes from a woman between 35 and 50 years old with cholangiocarcinoma. The rearranged segments are TRBV18 and TRBJ1-1, with the D gene uncertain. Sequencing was performed on peripheral blood, taken from a patient treated with photon-based radiotherapy. The nucleotides read TGTGCCAGCTCATTGACCGACTTGAACACTGAAGCTTTCTTT. Translation gives CASSLTDLNTEAFF.